This TCR beta chain is drawn from a study of T cells after yellow fever vaccination (dated by TCRdb to about 2019). Describing the broader study: The SMART-Seq v4 Ultra Low Input RNA kit was used to prepare libraries from fractions with low cell numbers. Bulk TCR alpha and beta repertoires were sequenced longitudinally to track T-cell clones before and after primary and booster YFV17D yellow fever vaccination. Two healthy male donors, one aged 18 to 30 and one aged 30 to 40 years, were included in the cohort. Blood samples were taken at several timepoints before and after primary and secondary immunization, and bulk PBMC replicates and cell subsets were isolated. Beyond this particular receptor, the publication reports: Computational filtering was needed because FACS-sorted repertoires could contain abundant contaminating clonotypes from the bulk population. Compared with the primary T-cell response, the secondary T-cell response was weaker but faster, peaking on day 5 rather than day 15. Most clones expanded after primary vaccination were re-detected after the booster (approximately 95% of CD4 and 80% to 90% of CD8), suggesting broad memory maintenance. A small share of clonotypes occurred in both CD4 and CD8 compartments, likely arising from convergent recombination. The study included only two donors, which limits how far the findings can be generalized.

CDR1 and CDR2, looked up from the germline V gene, are SGHVS and FQNEAQ. The CDR3, from cysteine to phenylalanine, totals 13 residues. Only the CDR3 region is kept as DNA, spanning 39 bases read in frame from base 1. What the treatment or condition label conveys for this sample: live attenuated yellow fever vaccine strain. PBMCs were isolated from peripheral blood using a standard Ficoll-Paque protocol. CD4 and CD8 T-cell fractions were isolated with Dynabeads CD4 and CD8 positive selection kits. TriZol was used to extract RNA from bulk PBMCs, from CD4 and CD8 fractions, and from dextramer-positive and dextramer-negative fractions. TCR cDNA was made using 5'RACE template switching, a step that added a universal primer site and unique molecular identifiers. Priming for cDNA synthesis came from both the TCR alpha and TCR beta constant segments. Libraries were amplified in two PCR steps, with sample barcodes and sequencing adapters added in the second step. Libraries were sequenced on Illumina HiSeq 2500 (2x100 bp) or NovaSeq (2x150 bp). In the source study's methods: MIGEC handled demultiplexing of reads and collapsing into UMI consensus sequences, while MiXCR performed V(D)J alignment. Clonotypes responding to the vaccine were identified with edgeR on replicate PBMC samples, with the criteria of FDR below 0.01 and a log2 fold change above 5 up to day 15. Each bulk clonotype received a CD4 or CD8 identity based on whether the sequenced CD4 or CD8 repertoire contained that clonotype at higher abundance. TCRdb trimmed public reads at Q25 via fastp, called clones via MiXCR and kept in-frame beta chains. Every distinct CDR3 protein forms one entry, paired with its most common genes and DNA. The V and J calls reflect TCRdb's pipeline rather than the authors' work. A total of tens of thousands of distinct CDR3 sequences appear in this sample, roughly 7.3% of them only once. Clones ranked in the top ten supply 30% to 45% of the sample.

As regards this clonotype: Its antigen is currently not known. A read error is possible here, since a much larger clone lies one base away.

This clonotype was obtained from a man aged 25 to 40 who received the YFV17D yellow fever vaccine. The source was CD8+ T cells sorted from PBMCs, collected 15 days after the yellow fever booster vaccination. The receptor chain draws on TRBV7-8 and TRBJ2-5; the junction holds 10 bases that match TRBD2. DNA sequence: TGTGCCAGCAGCGCCGGGACTAGCGAGACCCAGTCCTTC. This codes for CASSAGTSETQSF.